The entry below describes one T cell receptor (beta chain). Its matching antigen is unknown. CDR1 and CDR2 from the germline V gene are SGHNT and YYREEE (reference sequence). CDR3 size: 16 residues. V gave up 4 bases and J gave up 2 bases; unmatched junction bases: 10. The record originates from a study of T cells in localized non-small cell lung cancer. Broader study findings: Tumor showed lower T cell clonality than uninvolved adjacent lung, where it was highest.

Only in-frame clones appear in the TCRdb table, and some are missing; sequencing was by immunoSEQ multiplex PCR. The data contain 40,000 to 55,000 clones, under 90% of them singletons. Specimen: peripheral blood mononuclear cells, collected before any cancer treatment. The sequence was obtained from a man aged 40 to 75 with stage III lung adenocarcinoma. The genes are TRBV5-4 and TRBJ2-3; 7 nucleotides agree with TRBD2. CDR3 bases: TGTGCCAGCAGCACACGATGGAGCGGGGCCACAGATACGCAGTATTTT. Its protein product is CASSTRWSGATDTQYF.